Listed here is a single T cell receptor beta chain. Its antigen remains unidentified. Genomic DNA (from each subset) was split evenly across several immunoSEQ plates. The assay was immunoSEQ multiplex PCR, and TCRdb's table has in-frame clones only and misses some. The sample includes about 2.4 million clones, 80% to 95% of them seen just once. The CDR3 has 16 amino acids. Per germline, CDR1 MGHRA and CDR2 YSYEKL. The trim removed 5 bases at V and 7 bases at J, leaving 11 bases unmatched. These data come from a study of shared clonotypes between healthy human individuals. Notes on the study in general: It was only blood that was sampled, and tissue repertoires likely differ.

The donors were adults (healthy and HIV-negative) with no recent acute infections or vaccinations. CD4+ cells yielded CD45RA+ naive and CD45RA-negative memory subsets. This chain connects TRBV4-1 to TRBJ1-6; TRBD1 aligns across 7 bases. Sequenced input: naive CD4+ T cells from PBMCs. Subset noted: CD45RA+ positively selected. This receptor was obtained from a man between 18 and 29 years old in good health. Some clones in this sample may be carry-over from other donors' samples. The CDR3 DNA reads TGCGCCAGCAGCTCTGGACAGGCGGGGGTCAATTCACCCCTCCACTTT. Its translation: CASSSGQAGVNSPLHF.